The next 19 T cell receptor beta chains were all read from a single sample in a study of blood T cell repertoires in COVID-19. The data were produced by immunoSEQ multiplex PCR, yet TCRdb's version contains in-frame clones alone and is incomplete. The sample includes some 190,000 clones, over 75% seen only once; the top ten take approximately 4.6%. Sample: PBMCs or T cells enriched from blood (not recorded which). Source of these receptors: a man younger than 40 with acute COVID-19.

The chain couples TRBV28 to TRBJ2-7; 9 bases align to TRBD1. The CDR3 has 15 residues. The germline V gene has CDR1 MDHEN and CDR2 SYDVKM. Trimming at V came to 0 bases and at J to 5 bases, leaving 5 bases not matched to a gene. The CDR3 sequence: CASSLWGDRVNEQYF. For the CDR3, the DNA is TGTGCCAGCAGTTTATGGGGGGACAGGGTTAACGAGCAGTACTTC.

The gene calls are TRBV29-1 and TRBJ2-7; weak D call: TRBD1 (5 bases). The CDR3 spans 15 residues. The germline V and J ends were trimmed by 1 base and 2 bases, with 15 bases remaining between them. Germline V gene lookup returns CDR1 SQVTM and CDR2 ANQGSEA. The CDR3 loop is CSVEGGPRSPYEQYF. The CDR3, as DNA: TGCAGCGTTGAAGGGGGCCCTAGGAGCCCCTACGAGCAGTACTTC.

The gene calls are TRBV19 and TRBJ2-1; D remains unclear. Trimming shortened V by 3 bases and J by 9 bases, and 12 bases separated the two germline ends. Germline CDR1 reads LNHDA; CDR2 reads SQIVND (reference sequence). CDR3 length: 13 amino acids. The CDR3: CASSIALRGEQFF. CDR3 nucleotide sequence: TGTGCCAGTAGTATCGCACTCCGCGGTGAGCAGTTCTTC.

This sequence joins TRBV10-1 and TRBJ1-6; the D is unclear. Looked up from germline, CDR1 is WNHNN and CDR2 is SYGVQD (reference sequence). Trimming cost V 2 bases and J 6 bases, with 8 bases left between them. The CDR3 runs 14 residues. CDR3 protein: CASSEAVSNSPLHF. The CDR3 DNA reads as TGCGCCAGCAGTGAGGCGGTTTCTAATTCACCCCTCCACTTT.

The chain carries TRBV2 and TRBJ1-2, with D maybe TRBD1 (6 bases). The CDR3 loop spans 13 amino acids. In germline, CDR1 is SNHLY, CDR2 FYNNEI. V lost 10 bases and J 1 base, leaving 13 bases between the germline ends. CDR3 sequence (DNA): TGTGCCACCAACAGGGACTATAACTATGGCTACACCTTC. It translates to CATNRDYNYGYTF.

The CDR3 here is CASSLGTGRYSNQPQHF. The CDR3, as DNA: TGTGCCAGCAGCCTAGGGACAGGACGATATAGCAATCAGCCCCAGCATTTT. The chain couples TRBV3-1 (or the pseudogene TRBV3-2) to TRBJ1-5; 8 nucleotides match TRBD1. The CDR3 extends over 17 amino acids. Germline V gene sequence: CDR1 LGHDT, CDR2 YNNKEL (reference sequence). The V segment lost 4 bases and the J segment 0 bases; nucleotides outside the gene matches: 8.

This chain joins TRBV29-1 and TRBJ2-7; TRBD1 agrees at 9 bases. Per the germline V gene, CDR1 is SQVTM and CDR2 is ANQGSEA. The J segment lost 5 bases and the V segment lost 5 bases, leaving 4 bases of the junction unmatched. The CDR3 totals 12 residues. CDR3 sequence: CSVSGTGNEQYF. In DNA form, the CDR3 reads TGCAGCGTTTCCGGGACAGGGAACGAGCAGTACTTC.

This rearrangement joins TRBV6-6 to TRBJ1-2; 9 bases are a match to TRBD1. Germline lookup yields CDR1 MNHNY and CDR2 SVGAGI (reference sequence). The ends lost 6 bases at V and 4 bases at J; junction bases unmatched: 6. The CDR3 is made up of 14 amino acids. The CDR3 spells CASRSPQGAYGYTF. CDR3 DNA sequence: TGTGCCAGCAGATCGCCACAGGGGGCCTATGGCTACACCTTC.

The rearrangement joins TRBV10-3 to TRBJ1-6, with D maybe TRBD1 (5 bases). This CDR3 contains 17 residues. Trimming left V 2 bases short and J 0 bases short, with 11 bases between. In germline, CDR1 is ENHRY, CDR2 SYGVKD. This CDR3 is CAISETGGGSYNSPLHF. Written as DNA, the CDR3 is TGTGCCATCAGTGAGACCGGCGGGGGCTCCTATAATTCACCCCTCCACTTT.

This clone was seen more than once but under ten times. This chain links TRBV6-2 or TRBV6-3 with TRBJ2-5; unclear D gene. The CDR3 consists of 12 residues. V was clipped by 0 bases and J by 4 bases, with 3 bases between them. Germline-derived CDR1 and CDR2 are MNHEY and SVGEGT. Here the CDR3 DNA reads TGTGCCAGCAGTTACTCTCTAGAGACCCAGTACTTC. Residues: CASSYSLETQYF.

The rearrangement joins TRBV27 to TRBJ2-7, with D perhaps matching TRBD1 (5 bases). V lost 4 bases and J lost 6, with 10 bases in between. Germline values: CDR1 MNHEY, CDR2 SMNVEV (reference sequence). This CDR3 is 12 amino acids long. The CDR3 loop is CASSSTAREQYF. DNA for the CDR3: TGTGCCAGCAGTTCGACAGCTCGCGAGCAGTACTTC.

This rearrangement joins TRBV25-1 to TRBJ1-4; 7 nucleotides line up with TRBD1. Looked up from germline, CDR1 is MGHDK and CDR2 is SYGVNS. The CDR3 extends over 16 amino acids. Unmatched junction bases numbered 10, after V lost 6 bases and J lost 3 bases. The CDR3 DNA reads TGTGCCAGCAGACCTCAGAAGGGGGCGGCTAATGAAAAACTGTTTTTT. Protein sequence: CASRPQKGAANEKLFF.

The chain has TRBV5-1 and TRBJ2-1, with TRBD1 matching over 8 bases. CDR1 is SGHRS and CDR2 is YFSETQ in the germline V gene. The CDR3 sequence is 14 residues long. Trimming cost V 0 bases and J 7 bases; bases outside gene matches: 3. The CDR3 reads CASSLAGGSNEQFF. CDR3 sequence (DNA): TGCGCCAGCAGCTTGGCAGGGGGCAGTAATGAGCAGTTCTTC.

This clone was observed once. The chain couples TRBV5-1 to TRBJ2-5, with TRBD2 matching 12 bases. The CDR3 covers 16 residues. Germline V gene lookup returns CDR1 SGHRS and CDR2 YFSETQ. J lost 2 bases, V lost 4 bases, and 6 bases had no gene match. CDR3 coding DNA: TGCGCCAGCAGCACCTGGACTAGCGGGGAACAAGAGACCCAGTACTTC. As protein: CASSTWTSGEQETQYF.

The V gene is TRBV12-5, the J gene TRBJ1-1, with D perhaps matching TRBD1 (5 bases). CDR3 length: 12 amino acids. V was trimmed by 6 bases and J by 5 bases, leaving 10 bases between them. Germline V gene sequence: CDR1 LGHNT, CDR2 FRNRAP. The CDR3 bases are TGTGCTAGTGGGCGGGGGTTTACTGAAGCTTTCTTT. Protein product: CASGRGFTEAFF.

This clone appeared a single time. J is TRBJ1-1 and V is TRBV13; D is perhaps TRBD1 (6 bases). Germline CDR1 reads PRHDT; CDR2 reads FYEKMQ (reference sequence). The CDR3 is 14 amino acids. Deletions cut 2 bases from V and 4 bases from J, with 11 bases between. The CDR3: CASSLRSGATEAFF. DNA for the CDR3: TGTGCCAGCAGCTTAAGGTCAGGGGCCACTGAAGCTTTCTTT.

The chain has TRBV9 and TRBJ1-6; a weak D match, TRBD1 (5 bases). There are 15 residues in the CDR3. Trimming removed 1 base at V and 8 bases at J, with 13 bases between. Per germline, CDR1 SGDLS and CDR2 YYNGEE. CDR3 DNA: TGTGCCAGCAGCGTAAGAGGGGCGGGGGATTCACCCCTCCACTTT. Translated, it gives CASSVRGAGDSPLHF.

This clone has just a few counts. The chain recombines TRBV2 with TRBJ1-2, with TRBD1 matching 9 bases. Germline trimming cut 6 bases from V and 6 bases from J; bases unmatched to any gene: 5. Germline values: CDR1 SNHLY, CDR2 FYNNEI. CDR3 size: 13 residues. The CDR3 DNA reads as TGTGCCAGCAGGACGGGACAGGGCGATGGCTACACCTTC. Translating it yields CASRTGQGDGYTF.

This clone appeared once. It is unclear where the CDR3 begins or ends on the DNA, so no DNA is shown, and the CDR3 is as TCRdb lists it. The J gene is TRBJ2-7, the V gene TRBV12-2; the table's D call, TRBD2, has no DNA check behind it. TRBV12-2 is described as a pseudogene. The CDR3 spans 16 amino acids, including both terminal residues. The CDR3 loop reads CASRLVAGGSSYEQYF.